These 30 T cell receptor beta chains came from one sample sequenced in a study of T cell repertoires in cytomegalovirus infection. Using its own MiXCR run on the reads, TCRdb lists one record per CDR3 protein. The sample consists of 310,000 or so distinct CDR3 sequences, about 8.8% of them appearing once. The sample taken for sequencing was PBMCs. The source of these receptors is a human donor in good health (CMV status not recorded). Some clones in this sample may be carry-over from other donors' samples.

There are many counts of this clonotype. This chain joins TRBV6-5 and TRBJ1-1; TRBD1 matches 7 bases. The CDR3 runs 15 residues. The V gene's germline CDR1 is MNHEY and CDR2 SVGAGI. With V trimmed by 0 bases and J by 3 bases, 4 bases remained unmatched. CDR3 region: CASSYSTGDYTEAFF. Written as DNA, the CDR3 is TGTGCCAGCAGTTACTCAACAGGGGATTACACTGAAGCTTTCTTT.

This clonotype was counted only a few times. This chain links TRBV11-3 with TRBJ2-1; 9 positions match TRBD1. The CDR3 is 15 residues long. The ends lost 5 bases at V and 6 bases at J; junction bases unmatched: 8. Germline V gives CDR1 SGHNT, CDR2 YENEEA. CDR3 amino acids: CASSAGTGRPNEQFF. The CDR3 bases are TGTGCCAGCAGCGCCGGGACAGGGCGTCCCAATGAGCAGTTCTTC.

In this sample, this clonotype turned up a few times. The V and J genes are TRBV7-9 and TRBJ1-1; 7 bases align to TRBD1. This CDR3 is built from 16 residues. With V trimmed by 5 bases and J by 4 bases, 13 bases remained unmatched. Looked up from germline, CDR1 is SEHNR and CDR2 is FQNEAQ (reference sequence). CDR3 protein: CASSTTPPQGGTEAFF. The CDR3 bases are TGTGCCAGCAGCACCACGCCCCCCCAGGGGGGCACTGAAGCTTTCTTT.

This clonotype was observed a handful of times. The DNA for the CDR3 is TGTGCCAGCAGCTCTGGACTAGCGGTAGTTACCTACAATGAGCAGTTCTTC. Protein: CASSSGLAVVTYNEQFF. The V and J genes are TRBV5-5 and TRBJ2-1; 10 nucleotides align to TRBD2. V lost 3 bases and J lost 2; bases outside the gene matches: 8. CDR1 SGHKS and CDR2 YYEKEE come from the germline V gene (reference sequence). The CDR3 sequence is 17 residues long.

The table lists this clonotype with a few counts. This rearrangement joins TRBV27 to TRBJ2-5; D gene uncertain. The ends were cut back, 5 bases at V and 3 bases at J, with 13 bases in the middle. Looked up from germline, CDR1 is MNHEY and CDR2 is SMNVEV (reference sequence). The CDR3 is made up of 14 amino acids. The DNA of the CDR3 is TGTGCCAGCAGTCCCTACCCCCGCAAAGAGACCCAGTACTTC. Encoded protein: CASSPYPRKETQYF.

Notes on this clonotype: Given a much more abundant clone one base away, this may be a read error. In this CDR3 the conserved last residue, phenylalanine or tryptophan, is missing, so a read error is likely. This chain joins TRBV20-1 and TRBJ2-1; 7 bases agree with TRBD2. The CDR3 has 16 amino acids. Unmatched junction bases numbered 11, after V lost 4 bases and J lost 2 bases. The germline gives CDR1 DFQATT, CDR2 SNEGSKA (reference sequence). CDR3 loop: CSAISGAPGPYNEQFL. Here the CDR3 DNA reads TGCAGTGCTATAAGCGGGGCCCCCGGGCCCTACAATGAGCAGTTCTTA.

Notes on this clonotype: Possible read error: a much larger clone is one base away. The rearrangement links TRBV6-5 to TRBJ1-3; a weak D match, TRBD1 (6 bases). The CDR3 spans 15 residues. CDR1 MNHEY and CDR2 SVGAGI come from the germline V gene. CDR3 nucleotides: TGTGCCAGCAGTCGGGACACTCCTCCTGGAAACACCCTATATTTT. This codes for CASSRDTPPGNTLYF.

In its sample, this clonotype was seen many times. The chain combines TRBV4-1 with TRBJ1-4, with unresolved D. The V gene's germline CDR1 is MGHRA and CDR2 YSYEKL. The CDR3 totals 16 residues. V lost 0 bases and J lost 8, with 16 bases in between. This CDR3 reads CASSQEGAGFGEKLFF. CDR3 nucleotides: TGCGCCAGCAGCCAAGAGGGAGCCGGATTCGGCGAAAAACTGTTTTTT.

This clonotype was detected many times. V usage is TRBV12-3 or TRBV12-4 and J usage is TRBJ1-2, with D perhaps TRBD1 (6 bases). This CDR3 contains 13 residues. The V and J ends lost 6 bases and 2 bases respectively, with 10 bases between them. The CDR3 here is CASRFQGNYGYTF. For the CDR3, the DNA is TGTGCCAGCAGATTCCAGGGGAACTATGGCTACACCTTC.

The chain carries TRBV27 and TRBJ2-7; the D gene is possibly TRBD1 (6 bases). The CDR3 has 13 residues. CDR1 is MNHEY, CDR2 SMNVEV, per germline (reference sequence). The ends were cut back, 3 bases at V and 2 bases at J, with 8 bases in the middle. This CDR3 is CASSFGQPYEQYF. In nucleotides, the CDR3 is TGTGCCAGCAGTTTTGGACAGCCCTACGAGCAGTACTTC.

Ten or more counts support this clonotype. The V and J genes are TRBV5-1 and TRBJ2-2; D is perhaps TRBD1 or TRBD2 (5 bases each). The V end was cut by 3 bases, the J end by 1 base, with 13 bases between. The CDR3 runs to 16 residues. The germline V gene has CDR1 SGHRS and CDR2 YFSETQ. CDR3 residues: CASSSYGTLNTGELFF. CDR3 in DNA: TGCGCCAGCAGCTCCTACGGGACCCTGAACACCGGGGAGCTGTTTTTT.

This clonotype was detected ten times or more. The V gene is TRBV12-3 or TRBV12-4, the J gene TRBJ2-1; no clear D. This CDR3 has 13 amino acids. The germline V and J ends were trimmed by 5 bases and 4 bases, with 9 bases remaining between them. The CDR3 DNA reads as TGTGCCAGCAGTGTGCTAGGTTACAATGAGCAGTTCTTC. Protein sequence: CASSVLGYNEQFF.

The chain joins TRBV27 to TRBJ1-2; 8 nucleotides align to TRBD1. V was pared by 4 bases and J by 4 bases, with 11 bases of the junction left unmatched. Germline V gene lookup returns CDR1 MNHEY and CDR2 SMNVEV (reference sequence). The CDR3 has 16 residues. CDR3 region: CASSSKTGEWTYGYTF. CDR3 in DNA: TGTGCCAGCAGTTCAAAGACAGGGGAGTGGACCTATGGCTACACCTTC.

V usage is TRBV29-1 and J usage is TRBJ2-7, with TRBD2 identical over 9 bases. Germline values: CDR1 SQVTM, CDR2 ANQGSEA. V shed 2 bases, J shed 9 bases, and the junction held 8 bases outside the gene matches. The length of the CDR3 is 13 residues. The CDR3 protein is CSVEFSGGGRQYV. Here the CDR3 DNA reads TGCAGCGTTGAATTTAGCGGGGGTGGCAGGCAGTACGTC.

V and J are TRBV6-5 and TRBJ2-1, with D perhaps being TRBD1 or TRBD2 (5 bases each). Trimming stripped 0 bases from V and 10 bases from J, with 7 bases between. Germline V gene sequence: CDR1 MNHEY, CDR2 SVGAGI. CDR3 length: 12 residues. The CDR3 spells CASSYSGDEQFF. The CDR3 DNA reads as TGTGCCAGCAGTTACTCAGGGGACGAGCAGTTCTTC.

This clonotype has more than one count but fewer than ten. This chain uses TRBV6-5 with TRBJ2-1; the match to TRBD1 covers 7 bases. Germline CDR1 reads MNHEY; CDR2 reads SVGAGI. V lost 6 bases to trimming and J lost 0 bases; unmatched junction nucleotides: 8. CDR3 size: 16 residues. The CDR3 nucleotides are TGTGCCAGCAGCCCCCTGGACAGGAGCTCCTACAATGAGCAGTTCTTC. Translation gives CASSPLDRSSYNEQFF.

This clonotype was seen repeatedly, ten times or more. This chain joins TRBV7-8 and TRBJ2-3; 7 positions agree with TRBD1. Unmatched junction bases numbered 13, after V lost 5 bases and J lost 2 bases. This CDR3 comprises 17 residues. Germline V gene lookup returns CDR1 SGHVS and CDR2 FQNEAQ. The CDR3 sequence is CASSPTTGLGSTDTQYF. CDR3 DNA: TGTGCCAGCAGCCCCACGACAGGGTTGGGGTCCACAGATACGCAGTATTTT.

The rearrangement uses TRBV15 and TRBJ1-6; D possibly corresponds to TRBD1 (6 bases). In germline, CDR1 is LNHNV, CDR2 YYDKDF (reference sequence). This CDR3 region has 12 residues. V was shortened by 8 bases and J by 6 bases, with 8 bases between the two germline ends. CDR3 nucleotides: TGTGCCACCGGACAGATTAATTCACCCCTCCACTTT. Protein: CATGQINSPLHF.

This clonotype was counted many times. CDR3 protein: CASSSGLLGGAQHF. The DNA of the CDR3 is TGTGCCAGCAGCTCGGGACTCCTTGGGGGGGCCCAGCATTTT. The V and J genes are TRBV7-2 and TRBJ1-5; D might be TRBD1 (5 bases). V was trimmed by 4 bases and J by 11 bases, leaving 18 bases between them. CDR3 length: 14 amino acids. Germline values: CDR1 SGHTA, CDR2 FQGNSA.

This clonotype came up many times. This chain joins TRBV7-2 and TRBJ1-2, with 9 bases lining up with TRBD1. Germline V CDR1 and CDR2: SGHTA, FQGNSA. This CDR3 is built from 16 residues. The V and J ends lost 5 bases and 3 bases, in that order; junction bases with no gene match: 10. DNA of the CDR3: TGTGCCAGCAGCCCCTTAACCGGGACAGGGCACTATGGCTACACCTTC. It specifies CASSPLTGTGHYGYTF.

This clonotype turned up a few times. The genes are TRBV4-1 and TRBJ1-1; 7 nucleotides align to TRBD1. There are 13 residues in the CDR3. CDR1 is MGHRA, CDR2 YSYEKL, per germline. V shed 5 bases, J shed 6 bases, and the junction held 6 bases outside the gene matches. This CDR3 is CASSSLQGAEAFF. In nucleotides, the CDR3 is TGCGCCAGCAGCTCCCTCCAGGGGGCTGAAGCTTTCTTT.

This clonotype has just a few counts. The V gene is TRBV9, the J gene TRBJ2-6, with TRBD1 as a possible D gene (7 bases). V gave up 3 bases and J gave up 4 bases, with 20 bases separating them. CDR1 SGDLS and CDR2 YYNGEE come from the germline V gene. The CDR3 runs 18 residues. CDR3 DNA sequence: TGTGCCAGCAGCGACCCTCGCACGACAGGGAGGGGGGCCAACGTCCTGACTTTC. It encodes CASSDPRTTGRGANVLTF.

In its sample, this clonotype was seen many times. This chain links TRBV20-1 with TRBJ1-2; D call uncertain. The CDR3 consists of 9 residues. From germline, CDR1 is DFQATT and CDR2 SNEGSKA (reference sequence). CDR3 sequence: CRGNYGYTF. DNA for the CDR3: TGCAGGGGAAACTATGGCTACACCTTC.

At least ten counts were recorded for this clonotype. The chain is built from TRBV10-3 and TRBJ2-1, with D uncertain. The CDR3 covers 12 residues. Germline CDR1 reads ENHRY; CDR2 reads SYGVKD. V lost 4 bases to trimming and J lost 7 bases, with 8 bases between them. Here the CDR3 DNA reads TGTGCCATCAGTGTGCTTGGTAATGAGCAGTTCTTC. It yields the protein CAISVLGNEQFF.

This clonotype was detected a few times. V gene TRBV6-5 combines with J gene TRBJ2-7; the D is unclear. The CDR3 is made up of 14 amino acids. Trimming shortened V by 5 bases and J by 6 bases, and 17 bases separated the two germline ends. Germline values: CDR1 MNHEY, CDR2 SVGAGI. The CDR3, as DNA: TGTGCCAGCAGTCCCCCGGACCACCGCGGCGAGCAGTACTTC. It encodes CASSPPDHRGEQYF.

This clonotype showed up many times. The genes are TRBV7-2 and TRBJ2-1, with D hard to call. The V and J ends lost 5 bases and 7 bases respectively, with 12 bases between them. This CDR3 has 13 amino acids. Germline loops: CDR1 SGHTA, CDR2 FQGNSA. The chain's CDR3 is CASSMSMNNEQFF. The CDR3 region has the DNA TGTGCCAGCAGCATGTCAATGAATAATGAGCAGTTCTTC.

This clonotype has ten or more counts. The chain uses TRBV2 and TRBJ1-2; 7 bases are shared with TRBD1. Per the germline V gene, CDR1 is SNHLY and CDR2 is FYNNEI. The CDR3 has 12 residues. Trimming at V came to 8 bases and at J to 2 bases, leaving 2 bases not matched to a gene. CDR3 sequence: CASPTGNYGYTF. Here the CDR3 DNA reads TGTGCCAGCCCGACAGGGAACTATGGCTACACCTTC.

This clonotype occurred many times. This chain links TRBV7-9 with TRBJ2-5; TRBD2 is a possible D gene (5 bases). Germline values: CDR1 SEHNR, CDR2 FQNEAQ (reference sequence). The germline V and J ends were trimmed by 3 bases and 4 bases, with 9 bases remaining between them. The CDR3 contains 13 residues. The CDR3 sequence is CASSLVGGETQYF. In nucleotides, the CDR3 is TGTGCCAGCAGCTTGGTAGGAGGAGAGACCCAGTACTTC.

This clonotype came up a few times. The CDR3 DNA is TGTGCCAGCAGGGACCGACAGGGGAACACCGGGGAGCTGTTTTTT. Its protein is CASRDRQGNTGELFF. The genes are TRBV9 and TRBJ2-2; TRBD1 matches at 7 bases. The CDR3 contains 15 residues. CDR1 and CDR2 from the germline V gene are SGDLS and YYNGEE. Losses at the gene ends were 5 bases for V and 1 base for J; bases not matched to a gene: 5.

The genes are TRBV10-2 and TRBJ1-2; tentative D call: TRBD1 (6 bases). Germline V lookup: CDR1 WSHSY, CDR2 SAAADI. CDR3 size: 14 residues. Deletions cut 6 bases from V and 2 bases from J, with 13 bases between. As DNA, the CDR3 is TGCGCCAGCAGGGATACGGACAGAAACTATGGCTACACCTTC. Encoded protein: CASRDTDRNYGYTF.